The 31 T cell receptor beta chains given below trace back to one sample, sequenced in a study of control samples from healthy donors and cancer patients. Produced via immunoSEQ multiplex PCR; TCRdb's table is partial and in-frame only. Of 150,000 to 200,000 clones in the sample, roughly 90% were seen once. Material: blood. These receptor sequences come from a woman between 50 and 59 years old in good health.

The chain couples TRBV3-1 (or the pseudogene TRBV3-2) to TRBJ2-3; possibly TRBD1 or TRBD2 for D (5 bases each). This CDR3 is built from 16 residues. Germline CDR1 reads LGHDT; CDR2 reads YNNKEL (reference sequence). Trimming stripped 5 bases from V and 2 bases from J, with 17 bases between. The CDR3 region is CASSSGTGYYTDTQYF. The CDR3, as DNA: TGTGCCAGCAGCTCGGGGACGGGATATTACACAGATACGCAGTATTTT.

The chain employs TRBV5-1 and TRBJ2-3, with a weak D call TRBD1 (6 bases). The CDR3 totals 17 residues. CDR1 is SGHRS, CDR2 YFSETQ, per germline. Trimming removed 2 bases at V and 4 bases at J, with 20 bases between. CDR3: CASSFGQSTMGADTQYF. For the CDR3, the DNA is TGCGCCAGCAGCTTTGGACAGTCGACAATGGGGGCAGATACGCAGTATTTT.

CDR3 in amino acids: CASSREGYEQYF. CDR3 sequence (DNA): TGTGCCAGCTCACGTGAGGGGTACGAGCAGTACTTC. The chain carries TRBV18 and TRBJ2-7; the D gene could be TRBD1 or TRBD2 (5 bases each). The germline V gene encodes CDR1 KGHSH and CDR2 LQKENI. V dropped 4 bases and J dropped 4 bases, with 8 bases sitting between them. The CDR3 totals 12 residues.

In this sample, this clone turned up once. For the CDR3, the DNA is TGTGCCAGCCGTATCCAGGGACGCAGCTACAATGAGCAGTTCTTC. It translates to CASRIQGRSYNEQFF. The chain recombines TRBV2 with TRBJ2-1; either TRBD1 or TRBD2 may fit D (5 bases each). Germline values: CDR1 SNHLY, CDR2 FYNNEI. This CDR3 is built from 15 residues. Trimming cost V 8 bases and J 3 bases, with 17 bases left between them.

The J gene is TRBJ2-7, the V gene TRBV4-2; D possibly corresponds to TRBD2 (6 bases). This CDR3 has 16 amino acids. Per germline, CDR1 LGHNA and CDR2 YNFKEQ. The V gene lost 1 base and the J gene lost 0 bases, with 13 bases spanning the gap. The CDR3 nucleotides read TGTGCCAGCAGCCAAGGGCCGGGGAGGAGCTCCTACGAGCAGTACTTC. It yields the protein CASSQGPGRSSYEQYF.

The rearrangement joins TRBV7-2 to TRBJ2-5; D uncertain. The V gene lost 5 bases and the J gene lost 1 base, with 8 bases spanning the gap. The CDR3 consists of 13 residues. Germline V lookup: CDR1 SGHTA, CDR2 FQGNSA. CDR3 sequence: CASSPRVQETQYF. The CDR3 DNA follows: TGTGCCAGCAGCCCCCGGGTCCAAGAGACCCAGTACTTC. Using reference TRBV7-2 and TRBJ2-5 for the parts outside the CDR3, the full variable domain is GAGVSQSPSNKVTEKGKDVELRCDPISGHTALYWYRQSLGQGLEFLIYFQGNSAPDKSGLPSDRFSAERTGGSVSTLTIQRTQQEDSAVYLCASSPRVQETQYFGPGTRLLVL.

V and J are TRBV9 and TRBJ2-2; a possible D gene is TRBD1 (6 bases). CDR3 size: 14 residues. The V end lost 3 bases, the J end lost 4 bases, and 10 bases lay between the germline ends. Germline values: CDR1 SGDLS, CDR2 YYNGEE. As DNA, the CDR3 is TGTGCCAGCAGCGCAAACAGGGTCACCGGGGAGCTGTTTTTT. Its protein is CASSANRVTGELFF.

This sequence joins TRBV6-5 and TRBJ1-6; no clear D. This CDR3 is 15 amino acids long. Germline-derived CDR1 and CDR2 are MNHEY and SVGAGI. Trimming took off 8 bases at V and 8 bases at J, with 19 bases between the two ends. The CDR3: CASGTGPLPDSPLHF. The CDR3 DNA reads TGTGCCAGCGGAACCGGACCGCTACCCGATTCACCCCTCCACTTT.

The sample holds a few counts of this clone. CDR3 sequence reads: CASSLGVTEAFF. The CDR3 DNA follows: TGTGCCAGCAGTTTAGGAGTTACTGAAGCTTTCTTT. The J gene is TRBJ1-1, the V gene TRBV12-3 or TRBV12-4; no reliable D call. Trimming left V 1 base short and J 5 bases short, with 5 bases between. This CDR3 is built from 12 residues.

This clone has ten or more counts. CDR3: CASSQLEGGGQPQHF. CDR3 DNA: TGTGCCAGCAGCCAATTGGAGGGTGGGGGTCAGCCCCAGCATTTT. The rearrangement joins TRBV7-8 to TRBJ1-5; a possible D gene is TRBD1 (5 bases). Trimming stripped 5 bases from V and 6 bases from J, with 17 bases between. The CDR3 consists of 15 residues. Germline V lookup: CDR1 SGHVS, CDR2 FQNEAQ.

The gene calls are TRBV28 and TRBJ2-3; 12 bases are a match to TRBD2. CDR3 length: 18 amino acids. The germline CDR1 and CDR2 sequences are MDHEN and SYDVKM. Losses at the gene ends were 4 bases for V and 2 bases for J; bases not matched to a gene: 10. The CDR3 reads CASSSSRTSGIPTDTQYF. CDR3 nucleotides: TGTGCCAGCAGTTCTTCCAGGACTAGCGGGATCCCCACAGATACGCAGTATTTT.

The J gene is TRBJ2-7, the V gene TRBV28, with 8 bases lining up with TRBD2. V gave up 6 bases and J gave up 0 bases; unmatched junction bases: 4. Germline-derived CDR1 and CDR2 are MDHEN and SYDVKM. The CDR3 contains 14 residues. CDR3 region: CASRSGGSSYEQYF. DNA for the CDR3: TGTGCCAGCAGGAGCGGGGGAAGCTCCTACGAGCAGTACTTC.

V and J are TRBV5-5 and TRBJ2-7, with D unresolved. Germline assignment: CDR1 SGHKS and CDR2 YYEKEE (reference sequence). The CDR3 spans 17 residues. Trimming stripped 1 base from V and 7 bases from J, with 24 bases between. CDR3 protein: CASSLRPSDGLIGEQYF. CDR3 DNA: TGTGCCAGCAGCTTGCGTCCTTCGGACGGCCTGATCGGTGAGCAGTACTTC.

The J gene is TRBJ2-3, the V gene TRBV5-5; possibly TRBD2 for D (7 bases). This CDR3 comprises 16 residues. Deletions cut 5 bases from V and 0 bases from J, with 16 bases between. The germline V gene encodes CDR1 SGHKS and CDR2 YYEKEE (reference sequence). The CDR3 nucleotides read TGTGCCAGCAGTCGGGGGGCTCAGGGAAGCACAGATACGCAGTATTTT. Its translation: CASSRGAQGSTDTQYF.

The V and J genes are TRBV24-1 and TRBJ1-2; D unresolved. Trimming left V 5 bases short and J 0 bases short, with 9 bases between. Germline CDR1 and CDR2: KGHDR and SFDVKD. CDR3 size: 14 residues. In nucleotides, the CDR3 is TGTGCCACCAGTGGTGAGAGCACTAACTATGGCTACACCTTC. Translating gives CATSGESTNYGYTF.

The V call is TRBV7-9, the J call TRBJ1-4, with D maybe TRBD1 (5 bases). V was shortened by 1 base and J by 8 bases, with 8 bases between the two germline ends. The CDR3 totals 13 residues. Germline lookup yields CDR1 SEHNR and CDR2 FQNEAQ (reference sequence). CDR3 DNA: TGTGCCAGCAGCTTAGTCGGGGGGGAAAAACTGTTTTTT. Its protein product is CASSLVGGEKLFF.

The V and J genes are TRBV7-3 and TRBJ2-3; D possibly matches TRBD1 or TRBD2 (6 bases each). Germline V lookup: CDR1 SGHTA, CDR2 FQGTGA. V lost 5 bases and J lost 4, with 13 bases in between. The CDR3 covers 14 residues. The CDR3 DNA is TGTGCCAGCAGCGGAGGGGGTAGGGCAGATACGCAGTATTTT. This translates into CASSGGGRADTQYF.

V gene TRBV5-1 combines with J gene TRBJ2-1; D is possibly TRBD1 or TRBD2 (5 bases each). CDR3 length equals 15 residues. Looked up from germline, CDR1 is SGHRS and CDR2 is YFSETQ. V lost 2 bases and J lost 7, with 16 bases in between. The CDR3 sequence: CASSFGTGQENEQFF. For the CDR3, the DNA is TGCGCCAGCAGCTTTGGGACCGGGCAGGAGAATGAGCAGTTCTTC.

The V gene is TRBV7-2, the J gene TRBJ1-2; D remains unclear. Germline V lookup: CDR1 SGHTA, CDR2 FQGNSA. This CDR3 is built from 15 residues. V was cut by 4 bases and J by 8 bases, with 20 bases left in between. CDR3 loop: CASSSAVLLPGGYTF. CDR3 sequence (DNA): TGTGCCAGCAGCTCAGCGGTTCTCCTACCCGGCGGCTACACCTTC.

The V gene is TRBV5-8, the J gene TRBJ2-2; 7 bases fit TRBD1. The trim removed 4 bases at V and 1 base at J, leaving 4 bases unmatched. The germline CDR1 and CDR2 sequences are SGHTS and YDEGEE. The CDR3 is 15 residues long. The CDR3 is CASSTGQVNTGELFF. The CDR3, as DNA: TGTGCCAGCAGCACCGGACAGGTGAACACCGGGGAGCTGTTTTTT.

The J gene is TRBJ2-7, the V gene TRBV5-8, with TRBD1 identical over 8 bases. Germline CDR1 SGHTS, CDR2 YDEGEE. The CDR3 covers 16 residues. The trim removed 1 base at V and 3 bases at J, leaving 9 bases unmatched. CDR3 region: CASSLKRGTGIYEQYF. CDR3 in DNA: TGTGCCAGCAGCTTGAAAAGGGGGACAGGTATCTACGAGCAGTACTTC.

The CDR3 DNA sequence: TGTGCCACCAGCAGTCGACAGGAGCAGTACTTC. It codes for CATSSRQEQYF. The chain carries TRBV15 and TRBJ2-7, with a possible D match to TRBD1 (5 bases). Trimming left V 3 bases short and J 7 bases short, with 7 bases between. Per the germline V gene, CDR1 is LNHNV and CDR2 is YYDKDF (reference sequence). The CDR3 is 11 residues long.

The CDR3 bases are TGTGCCAGCGCACTTTCCCGACAGCAGCCCCAGCATTTT. Its translation is CASALSRQQPQHF. The chain has TRBV12-3 or TRBV12-4 and TRBJ1-5, with a tentative D call TRBD1 (5 bases). The ends were cut back, 8 bases at V and 7 bases at J, with 15 bases in the middle. CDR3 length equals 13 residues.

This chain uses TRBV6-5 with TRBJ1-1; D is uncertain. CDR3 length: 14 residues. Germline lookup yields CDR1 MNHEY and CDR2 SVGAGI. V lost 6 bases to trimming and J lost 8 bases, with 19 bases between them. CDR3: CASSGWAGLTEAFF. The CDR3 DNA reads as TGTGCCAGCAGCGGCTGGGCGGGGTTGACGGAAGCTTTCTTT.

The CDR3 protein is CASSLGLGGTYEQYF. CDR3 sequence (DNA): TGTGCCAGCAGCTTAGGCCTTGGGGGTACCTACGAGCAGTACTTC. V and J are TRBV13 and TRBJ2-7; D may correspond to TRBD1 or TRBD2 (5 bases each). Trimming shortened V by 0 bases and J by 2 bases, and 11 bases separated the two germline ends. The CDR3 loop spans 15 amino acids. The germline gives CDR1 PRHDT, CDR2 FYEKMQ (reference sequence).

The chain is built from TRBV27 and TRBJ1-5, with TRBD1 as a possible D gene (5 bases). Germline CDR1 and CDR2: MNHEY and SMNVEV (reference sequence). This CDR3 is built from 14 residues. The V end was cut by 2 bases, the J end by 7 bases, with 12 bases between. The CDR3 nucleotides read TGTGCCAGCAGTTTACAGGGAATTGGCCAGCCCCAGCATTTT. Protein: CASSLQGIGQPQHF.

The chain joins TRBV7-9 to TRBJ2-1; 10 bases fit TRBD2. The ends lost 5 bases at V and 2 bases at J; junction bases unmatched: 3. Germline V gene data show CDR1 as SEHNR and CDR2 as FQNEAQ (reference sequence). This CDR3 comprises 15 residues. CDR3 loop: CASSRSGGAYNEQFF. Written as DNA, the CDR3 is TGTGCCAGCAGCCGAAGCGGGGGGGCCTACAATGAGCAGTTCTTC. Full variable domain (rest looked up from reference TRBV7-9 and TRBJ2-1): DTGVSQNPRHKITKRGQNVTFRCDPISEHNRLYWYRQTLGQGPEFLTYFQNEAQLEKSRLLSDRFSAERPKGSFSTLEIQRTEQGDSAMYLCASSRSGGAYNEQFFGPGTRLTVL.

The CDR3 DNA sequence: TGTGCCAGCAGTTCCCAAGGGGATCCCTACGAGCAGTACTTC. Its translation is CASSSQGDPYEQYF. This chain uses TRBV28 with TRBJ2-7, with D perhaps matching TRBD1 (5 bases). Per germline, CDR1 MDHEN and CDR2 SYDVKM. Trimming took off 4 bases at V and 2 bases at J, with 12 bases between the two ends. This CDR3 is 14 amino acids long.

This clone has only one observation. CDR3 sequence reads: CASSELPGSGQPQHF. CDR3 nucleotides: TGCGCCAGCAGTGAGTTACCAGGTTCTGGTCAGCCCCAGCATTTT. The J gene is TRBJ1-5, the V gene TRBV10-2; D call uncertain. Germline lookup yields CDR1 WSHSY and CDR2 SAAADI. V was pared by 1 base and J by 6 bases, with 13 bases between. This CDR3 spans 15 amino acids.

This chain links TRBV4-3 with TRBJ1-5, with 12 bases fitting TRBD1. After removal of 4 bases from V and 8 bases from J, the junction contained 6 bases not matched to a gene. The CDR3 spans 15 residues. Per the germline V gene, CDR1 is LGHNA and CDR2 is YSLEER. As DNA, the CDR3 is TGCGCCAGCAGCCCGGGGACAGGGGGCAGGGAGCCCCAGCATTTT. Amino acid sequence: CASSPGTGGREPQHF.

V is TRBV2 and J is TRBJ1-2; 8 bases line up with TRBD1. CDR1 is SNHLY and CDR2 is FYNNEI in the germline V gene. V trimming: 4 bases; J trimming: 5 bases; junction bases outside the gene matches: 15. The CDR3 totals 17 residues. The CDR3 coding sequence is TGTGCCAGCAGTGGGTTTATAACTAAGGACAGGGCTTATGGCTACACCTTC. Its protein is CASSGFITKDRAYGYTF.